This T cell receptor beta chain was obtained from a study of regulatory T cells. Study-wide findings and caveats: Shannon entropy was nonsignificantly lower in patient CD8+ T cells than control CD8+ cells. In patients, unique TRB V-J pairs were restricted and V/J usage skewed, especially in Tregs.

About this clone: The antigen is not known.

In germline, CDR1 is SGHRS, CDR2 YFSETQ. V was clipped by 0 bases and J by 2 bases, with 14 bases between them. The CDR3 totals 16 residues. Amplification used 52 TRBV primers and 13 TRBJ primers. Clones were read by immunoSEQ multiplex PCR, and TCRdb kept only the in-frame ones, dropping some. The sample lists approximately 10,000 clones, approximately 80% seen once, with over 9.5% in the top ten. Every patient with CD3G deficiency had evidence of autoimmunity. The source of this sequence is a person aged 18 to 35 with CD3G deficiency. Sequencing was done on a sample of CD8+ T cells sorted from blood. The V call is TRBV5-1, the J call TRBJ1-2; D not certain. The DNA for the CDR3 is TGCGCCAGCAGCTTGGAATCGGATGGCAAGAACTATGGCTACACCTTC. Translating gives CASSLESDGKNYGYTF.